The clone carrying this TCR beta chain was detected once. Its cognate antigen is unknown. This specimen comes from a study of long-term antiretroviral therapy in people with HIV. Study-level results: Compared with controls, HIV repertoires showed narrower CDR3 length ranges.

CDR1 is SNHLY and CDR2 is FYNNEI in the germline V gene. The CDR3 has 13 residues. Between the trimmed V and J ends, which lost 6 bases and 5 bases, there was a span of 13 bases. Survey level was the resolution at which the v3.0 immunoSEQ assay ran. Sequencing efforts were directed toward roughly 40,000-50,000 T-cell genomes per sample. Method: immunoSEQ multiplex PCR; TCRdb's copy keeps in-frame clones and lacks some. The table includes tens of thousands of clones, 80% to 90% detected once. The clonotype was recovered from a woman in her twenties or thirties with HIV. This rearrangement joins TRBV2 to TRBJ1-1; D call uncertain. The sample in question was unsorted PBMCs, obtained just over 2.7 years before starting antiretroviral therapy. The CDR3 DNA reads as TGTGCCAGCAGCGAGGTTGTTAGGACTGAAGCTTTCTTT. Translating gives CASSEVVRTEAFF.